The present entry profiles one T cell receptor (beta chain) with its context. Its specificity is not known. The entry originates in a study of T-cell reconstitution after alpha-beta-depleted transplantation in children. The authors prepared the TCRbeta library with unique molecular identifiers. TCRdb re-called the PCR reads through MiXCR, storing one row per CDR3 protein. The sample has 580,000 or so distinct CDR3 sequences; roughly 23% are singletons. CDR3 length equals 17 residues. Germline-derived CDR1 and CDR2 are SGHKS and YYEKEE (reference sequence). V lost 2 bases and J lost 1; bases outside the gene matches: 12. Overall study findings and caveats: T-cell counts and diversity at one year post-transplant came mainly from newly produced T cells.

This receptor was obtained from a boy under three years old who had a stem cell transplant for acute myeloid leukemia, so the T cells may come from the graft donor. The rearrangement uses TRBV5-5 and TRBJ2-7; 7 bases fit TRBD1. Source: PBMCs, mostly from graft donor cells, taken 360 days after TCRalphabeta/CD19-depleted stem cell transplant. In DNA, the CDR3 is TGTGCCAGCAGCTTCCGGGACAGACCGAGCCCTTCCTACGAGCAGTACTTC. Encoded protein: CASSFRDRPSPSYEQYF.